The entry below describes one T cell receptor beta chain. A much larger clone is a single base away; this may be a read error. This specimen belongs to a study of blood T cells in healthy people across ages. Using a J-beta primer mix together with a sample-barcoded 5' primer, a second PCR was run for about 6 to 12 cycles. TCRdb re-called the 5' RACE reads through MiXCR, storing one row per CDR3 protein. The table lists hundreds of thousands of distinct CDR3 sequences, 40% to 60% of them singletons. CDR3 length equals 15 residues. V gave up 5 bases and J gave up 4 bases, with 14 bases separating them. Per germline, CDR1 MNHEY and CDR2 SMNVEV (reference sequence).

The rearrangement joins TRBV27 to TRBJ2-2; possibly TRBD2 for D (6 bases). This TCR came from a man aged 25-40 years in good health. The sample was blood. Written as DNA, the CDR3 is TGTGCCAGCAGTCCCGCCGGGCGGGGCACCGGGGAGCTGTTTTTT. Translation: CASSPAGRGTGELFF.